Detailed here is one T cell receptor beta chain. These data belong to a study of blood T cells in healthy people across ages. Alongside a J-beta primer mix, a sample-barcoded 5' primer served in a second PCR lasting about 7 to 11 cycles. A single record per CDR3 protein comes from TCRdb applying MiXCR to the 5' RACE reads. This table holds roughly 1.5 million distinct CDR3 sequences, roughly 43% found once. This CDR3 comprises 17 residues. Germline V gene lookup returns CDR1 MNHNY and CDR2 SVGAGI (reference sequence). The V gene end was trimmed by 0 bases and the J gene end by 7 bases; junction bases not matched to a gene: 12.

The material sequenced was blood. V and J are TRBV6-6 and TRBJ2-7, with 10 nucleotides matching TRBD2. The TCR was taken from a woman aged 18-29 years in good health. CDR3 region: CASSYSIRAGGSNEQYF. The CDR3 coding sequence is TGTGCCAGCAGTTACTCCATCAGAGCGGGAGGGAGCAATGAGCAGTACTTC.